This T cell receptor beta chain was captured in a study of naive and memory T cell subsets. Overall study findings and caveats: Over 90% of naive TCR sequences appeared only once, unlike memory subsets.

Two oligonucleotides, mixed equimolar, formed the beta constant-region primer covering TRBC1 and TRBC2. Four rounds of PCR amplified the ligated cDNA using nested alpha and beta constant-region primers plus SP2. TCRdb re-analysed the UMI-ligation and nested PCR reads in MiXCR, keeping a single row per CDR3 protein. The table lists around 90,000 distinct CDR3 sequences, 6% to 7.5% of them singletons, with over 1.5% in the top ten. Trimming removed 6 bases from V and 7 bases from J, with 22 bases in between. The CDR3 has 16 residues. Sequential positive selection took CD4 T cells first, then CD8 T cells. Cells stained for CD3, CD4, CD8, CD45RA and CD27 were sorted into four subsets. This clonotype was observed many times. What it binds is not known.

The material sequenced was central memory CD4+ T cells from blood. The gene calls are TRBV12-3 or TRBV12-4 and TRBJ2-1, with D perhaps assigned TRBD1 or TRBD2 (5 bases each). This TCR was recovered from a human donor in good health. The CDR3 spells CASSPREGKRVNEQFF. The CDR3 nucleotides are TGTGCCAGCAGCCCCCGTGAGGGGAAGAGGGTGAATGAGCAGTTCTTC.